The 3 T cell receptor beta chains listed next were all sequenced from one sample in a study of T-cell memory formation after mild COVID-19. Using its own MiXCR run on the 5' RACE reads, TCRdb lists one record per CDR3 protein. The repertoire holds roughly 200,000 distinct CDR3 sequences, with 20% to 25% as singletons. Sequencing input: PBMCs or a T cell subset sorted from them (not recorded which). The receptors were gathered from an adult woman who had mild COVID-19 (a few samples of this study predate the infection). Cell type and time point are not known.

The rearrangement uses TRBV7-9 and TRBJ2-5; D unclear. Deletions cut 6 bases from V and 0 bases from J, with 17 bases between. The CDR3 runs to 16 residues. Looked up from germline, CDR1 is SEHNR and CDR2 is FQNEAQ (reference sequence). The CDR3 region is CASRSPAVGYQETQYF. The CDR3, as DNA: TGTGCCAGCAGATCCCCCGCAGTGGGGTACCAAGAGACCCAGTACTTC.

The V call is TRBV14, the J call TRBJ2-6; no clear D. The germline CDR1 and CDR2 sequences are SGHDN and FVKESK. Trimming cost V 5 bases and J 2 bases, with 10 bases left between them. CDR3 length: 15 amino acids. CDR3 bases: TGTGCCAGCAGCTTAACTGTTCCTGGGGCCAACGTCCTGACTTTC. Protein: CASSLTVPGANVLTF. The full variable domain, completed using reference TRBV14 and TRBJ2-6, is EAGVTQFPSHSVIEKGQTVTLRCDPISGHDNLYWYRRVMGKEIKFLLHFVKESKQDESGMPNNRFLAERTGGTYSTLKVQPAELEDSGVYFCASSLTVPGANVLTFGAGSRLTVL.

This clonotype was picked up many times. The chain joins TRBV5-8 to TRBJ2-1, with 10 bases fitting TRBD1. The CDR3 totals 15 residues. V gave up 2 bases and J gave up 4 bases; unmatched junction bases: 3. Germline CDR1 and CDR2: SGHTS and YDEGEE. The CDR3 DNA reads TGTGCCAGCAGCTTCCGGGACAGGGGATACAATGAGCAGTTCTTC. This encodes CASSFRDRGYNEQFF.